This T cell receptor (beta chain) is drawn from a study of blood T cell repertoires in COVID-19. Study in general: From the United States, Italy and Spain came samples of acute and convalescent COVID-19. Nucleic acid was either cDNA or gDNA, and it came from T cells, B-cell-depleted T cells, or PBMCs.

Trimming took off 2 bases at V and 3 bases at J, with 8 bases between the two ends. CDR1 is LNHDA and CDR2 is SQIVND in the germline V gene (reference sequence). The CDR3 contains 14 residues. Participants reported their clinical history, and cohort assignment relied on those reports. Original processing methods: How many nucleated cells were present was estimated from reference gene primer amplification. This table comes from immunoSEQ multiplex PCR, and its TCRdb copy is limited to in-frame clones, with some not included. For V, J and clone size, that table is used; D and trimming come from the DNA. The sample contains some 250,000 clones, about 89% of which appear only once.

This chain connects TRBV19 to TRBJ1-5; D is possibly TRBD1 (6 bases). The sequence derives from a human donor in a cohort exposed to, infected with or recovered from COVID-19 (not recorded which). The donor label of this sample is uncertain. The sequenced material came from PBMCs or T cells enriched from blood (not recorded which). The CDR3 sequence: CASSIQGPNQPQHF. CDR3 sequence (DNA): TGTGCCAGTAGTATACAGGGGCCCAATCAGCCCCAGCATTTT.